This entry features one TCR beta chain sequence. The data stem from a study of blood T cell repertoires in COVID-19. Across the study: COVID-19 samples, acute and convalescent, were from the United States, Italy and Spain. T cells, B-cell-depleted T cells, or PBMCs provided the cDNA or gDNA that served as material.

The CDR3 length is 14 residues. Germline lookup yields CDR1 LNHDA and CDR2 SQIVND (reference sequence). With 4 bases removed from V and 7 bases from J, the gap between germline ends came to 16 bases. Original data processing: The authors estimated nucleated cell counts from reference gene primer amplification. TCRdb keeps only in-frame clones here, not all; method: immunoSEQ multiplex PCR. Clone size and V and J calls were adopted from that table, with D and trimming inferred from the DNA. This table holds roughly 120,000 clones, roughly 82% found once. Sequencing was carried out using peripheral blood. The sequence was obtained from a human donor in a cohort sampled during active COVID-19. The gene calls are TRBV19 and TRBJ1-1; weak D call: TRBD1 (5 bases). Written as DNA, the CDR3 is TGTGCCAGTAGTAAGTACGGGGGGACCAGTGAAGCTTTCTTT. It encodes CASSKYGGTSEAFF.